This note documents a single T cell receptor beta chain sequence. The antigen remains unidentified. Trimming removed 3 bases from V and 1 base from J, with 10 bases in between. Germline assignment: CDR1 DFQATT and CDR2 SNEGSKA (reference sequence). This CDR3 region has 14 residues. The sample belongs to a study of blood T cells in healthy people across ages. Study-wide results and caveats: Possibly, changes in expanded clonotypes were confounded because donor CMV status was unknown. Age advanced and TCR beta diversity per million T cells fell, roughly linearly.

Through a sample-barcoded 5' primer and a J-beta primer mix, a second PCR was run for roughly 7 to 12 cycles. With 12 random nucleotides, a template-switch adaptor tagged each individual cDNA molecule. From the 5' RACE reads, TCRdb called clonotypes with MiXCR, one entry per CDR3 protein. The top ten hold over 6.5% of the sample, which has about 1.4 million distinct CDR3 sequences, roughly 59% seen once. The chain links TRBV20-1 to TRBJ1-5; D remains ambiguous. The receptor's source is a man younger than 35 in good health. What was sequenced was blood. The DNA for the CDR3 is TGCAGTGCTAGGCGGCCGGGGAGCAATCAGCCCCAGCATTTT. Translation: CSARRPGSNQPQHF.